One sample yielded the 9 T cell receptor beta chains listed below, sequenced in a study of low-dose radiotherapy and immunotherapy resistance in tumors. Both TCRalpha and TCRbeta chains were reverse transcribed with V-gene-specific primers. With a constant-region primer and a V-primer adapter, TCRs were subjected to around 18 PCR cycles of amplification. MiXCR, applied by TCRdb to the reads, yields one record per CDR3 protein. The sample lists about 80,000 distinct CDR3 sequences; around a sixth were seen once. Time point meaning: after trial treatment. Treatment indicated: LDRT plus nivolumab, ipilimumab, low-dose cyclophosphamide and aspirin (RACIN trial). Sequenced material: PBMCs, taken after low-dose radiotherapy plus immunotherapy. The receptors were sampled from a male donor with prostate cancer.

This clonotype was detected many times. The chain carries TRBV6-2 or TRBV6-3 and TRBJ2-1, with D unclear. Per the germline V gene, CDR1 is MNHEY and CDR2 is SVGEGT. V lost 8 bases and J 3 bases, leaving 8 bases between the germline ends. This CDR3 region has 12 residues. This CDR3 is CASQVGYNEQFF. The CDR3 bases are TGTGCCAGCCAAGTGGGCTACAATGAGCAGTTCTTC.

This clonotype was detected only a few times. This likely traces to a read error, being one base from a far larger clone. The J gene is TRBJ2-5, the V gene TRBV4-3; unclear D gene. Germline CDR1 reads LGHNA; CDR2 reads YSLEER. Trimming left V 5 bases short and J 11 bases short, with 12 bases between. The CDR3 contains 11 residues. CDR3 in amino acids: CASSSGDEQYF. CDR3 DNA sequence: TGCGCCAGCAGCAGTGGGGATGAGCAGTACTTC.

This clonotype was seen at least ten times. The chain has TRBV29-1 and TRBJ2-7, with D perhaps TRBD1 (7 bases). The CDR3 is 13 residues long. Trimming took off 4 bases at V and 1 base at J, with 11 bases between the two ends. Germline CDR1 and CDR2: SQVTM and ANQGSEA. The CDR3 coding sequence is TGCAGCGTTGCCTCAGGGGGGTCCTACGAGCAGTACTTC. This translates into CSVASGGSYEQYF.

Concerning this clonotype: A far larger clone lies a single base away; this is likely a read error. The gene calls are TRBV11-2 and TRBJ2-1; 9 bases match TRBD1. The end of the DNA is better explained by TRBJ2-7, so the J call may be wrong. The germline gives CDR1 SGHAT, CDR2 FQNNGV. The CDR3 length is 15 residues. The CDR3 loop is CPSSLYGTGTYEQYF. The DNA of the CDR3 is TGTCCCAGCAGTCTCTACGGGACAGGGACCTACGAGCAGTACTTC.

This clonotype has at least ten counts. The chain has TRBV5-1 and TRBJ2-2, with D perhaps TRBD2 (6 bases). Germline loops: CDR1 SGHRS, CDR2 YFSETQ. The CDR3 totals 19 residues. Trimming shortened V by 3 bases and J by 2 bases, and 23 bases separated the two germline ends. CDR3 residues: CASSSSRGTDPANTGELFF. The CDR3 DNA is TGCGCCAGCAGCTCCTCTCGGGGGACGGACCCGGCAAACACCGGGGAGCTGTTTTTT.

A remark on this clonotype: It is unclear where the CDR3 begins or ends on the DNA, so no DNA is shown, and the CDR3 is as TCRdb lists it. The gene calls are TRBV9 and TRBJ2-2; TRBD1 was called by the table and not checked on the DNA. Germline V gene data show CDR1 as SGDLS and CDR2 as YYNGEE. Inclusive of both ends, the CDR3 amounts to 17 amino acids. The CDR3 sequence is CASSSRGRGQHRGAVFF.

This clonotype came up once. Given a far larger clone just one base away, this is likely a sequencing read error. The CDR3 end shows no conserved phenylalanine or tryptophan, and so a read error is likely. The chain carries TRBV6-1 and TRBJ1-1; D not certain. CDR3 length: 13 residues. The V end lost 7 bases, the J end lost 1 base, and 10 bases lay between the germline ends. The germline V gene encodes CDR1 MNHNS and CDR2 SASEGT. The CDR3 nucleotides are TGTGCCAGCAACTTAGGTGGGAACACTGAAGCTTTCTCT. Protein: CASNLGGNTEAFS.

This clonotype was counted many times. CDR3 DNA: TGTGCCAGTACTGCATCTAGCACAGATACGCAGTATTTT. Translating it yields CASTASSTDTQYF. The chain carries TRBV19 and TRBJ2-3, with D unclear. V was shortened by 7 bases and J by 0 bases, with 8 bases between the two germline ends. CDR1 LNHDA and CDR2 SQIVND come from the germline V gene (reference sequence). The CDR3 spans 13 residues.

This clonotype has ten or more counts. The gene calls are TRBV29-1 and TRBJ2-7; tentatively, D is TRBD1 or TRBD2 (5 bases each). Per germline, CDR1 SQVTM and CDR2 ANQGSEA. CDR3 length: 12 residues. Trimming cost V 3 bases and J 5 bases, with 11 bases left between them. This CDR3 reads CSVEGTDNEQYF. CDR3 DNA: TGCAGCGTTGAGGGGACGGACAACGAGCAGTACTTC.